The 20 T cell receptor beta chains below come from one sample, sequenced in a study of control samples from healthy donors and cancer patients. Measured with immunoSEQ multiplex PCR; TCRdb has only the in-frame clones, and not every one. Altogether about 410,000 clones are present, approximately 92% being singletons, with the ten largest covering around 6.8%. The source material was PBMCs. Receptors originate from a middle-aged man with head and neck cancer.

The CDR3 reads CAWSVDRNTEAFF. CDR3 DNA sequence: TGTGCCTGGAGCGTAGATAGGAACACTGAAGCTTTCTTT. The gene calls are TRBV30 and TRBJ1-1; no definite D call. This CDR3 spans 13 amino acids. Germline lookup yields CDR1 GTSNPN and CDR2 SVGIG (reference sequence). Deletions cut 3 bases from V and 1 base from J, with 9 bases between.

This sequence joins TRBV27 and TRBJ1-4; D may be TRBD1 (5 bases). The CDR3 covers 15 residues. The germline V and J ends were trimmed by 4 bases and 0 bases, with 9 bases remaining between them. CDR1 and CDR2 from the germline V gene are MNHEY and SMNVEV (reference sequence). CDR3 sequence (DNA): TGTGCCAGCAGTTACGGGACGGCAACTAATGAAAAACTGTTTTTT. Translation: CASSYGTATNEKLFF.

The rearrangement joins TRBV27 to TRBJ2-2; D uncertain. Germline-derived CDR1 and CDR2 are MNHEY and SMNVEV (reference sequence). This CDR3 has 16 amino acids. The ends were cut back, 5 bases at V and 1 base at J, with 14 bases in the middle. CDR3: CASSPRQLQNTGELFF. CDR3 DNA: TGTGCCAGCAGTCCCCGGCAGCTCCAGAACACCGGGGAGCTGTTTTTT.

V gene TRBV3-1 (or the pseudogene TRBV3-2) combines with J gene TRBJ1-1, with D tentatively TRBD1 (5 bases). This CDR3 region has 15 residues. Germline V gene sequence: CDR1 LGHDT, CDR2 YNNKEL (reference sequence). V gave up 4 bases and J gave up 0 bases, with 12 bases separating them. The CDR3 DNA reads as TGTGCCAGCAGCCTAAGGGGCACTATGAACACTGAAGCTTTCTTT. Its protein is CASSLRGTMNTEAFF.

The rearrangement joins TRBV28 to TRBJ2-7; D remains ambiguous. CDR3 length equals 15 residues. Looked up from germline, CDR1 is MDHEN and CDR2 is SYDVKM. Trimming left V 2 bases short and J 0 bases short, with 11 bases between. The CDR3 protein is CASSLHGRSSYEQYF. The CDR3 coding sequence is TGTGCCAGCAGTTTACATGGCAGGAGCTCCTACGAGCAGTACTTC. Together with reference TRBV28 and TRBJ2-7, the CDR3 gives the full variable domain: DVKVTQSSRYLVKRTGEKVFLECVQDMDHENMFWYRQDPGLGLRLIYFSYDVKMKEKGDIPEGYSVSREKKERFSLILESASTNQTSMYLCASSLHGRSSYEQYFGPGTRLTVT.

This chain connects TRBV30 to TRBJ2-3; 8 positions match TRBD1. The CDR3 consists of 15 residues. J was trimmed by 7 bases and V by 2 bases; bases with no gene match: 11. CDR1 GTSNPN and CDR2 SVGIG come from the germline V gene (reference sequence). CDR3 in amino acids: CAWSSPGGLRYTQYF. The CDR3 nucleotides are TGTGCCTGGAGTTCCCCAGGGGGCCTGCGGTATACGCAGTATTTT.

Here the CDR3 DNA reads TGCGCCAGCAGCTTGGGAGGGGGGAACACTGAAGCTTTCTTT. Protein sequence: CASSLGGGNTEAFF. The V and J genes are TRBV5-1 and TRBJ1-1, with a tentative D call TRBD1 (6 bases). The ends were cut back, 0 bases at V and 1 base at J, with 7 bases in the middle. The CDR3 is made up of 14 amino acids. Germline-derived CDR1 and CDR2 are SGHRS and YFSETQ.

CDR3 sequence: CASIFRRDSQETQYF. CDR3 nucleotide sequence: TGTGCCAGCATTTTCCGACGGGACTCTCAAGAGACCCAGTACTTC. This chain joins TRBV6-6 and TRBJ2-5; tentatively, D is TRBD2 (6 bases). V lost 7 bases, J lost 2 bases, and 17 bases lay in between. This CDR3 has 15 amino acids. Germline V gives CDR1 MNHNY, CDR2 SVGAGI (reference sequence).

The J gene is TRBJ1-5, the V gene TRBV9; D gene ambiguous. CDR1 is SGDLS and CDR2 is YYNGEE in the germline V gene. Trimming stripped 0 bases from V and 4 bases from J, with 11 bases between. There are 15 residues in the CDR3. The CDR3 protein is CASSVDGSFNQPQHF. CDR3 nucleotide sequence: TGTGCCAGCAGCGTAGATGGCAGCTTTAATCAGCCCCAGCATTTT.

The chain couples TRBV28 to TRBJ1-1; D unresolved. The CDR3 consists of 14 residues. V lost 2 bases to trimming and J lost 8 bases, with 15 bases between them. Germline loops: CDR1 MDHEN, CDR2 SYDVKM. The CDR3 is CASSLALVGREAFF. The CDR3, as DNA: TGTGCCAGCAGTTTAGCGTTGGTAGGGAGGGAAGCTTTCTTT.

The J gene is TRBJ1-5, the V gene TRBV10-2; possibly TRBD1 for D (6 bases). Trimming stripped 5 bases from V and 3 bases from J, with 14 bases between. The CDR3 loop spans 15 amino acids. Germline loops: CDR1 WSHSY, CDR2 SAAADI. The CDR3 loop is CASSRQGTTNQPQHF. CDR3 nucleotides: TGCGCCAGCAGTAGGCAGGGGACCACCAATCAGCCCCAGCATTTT.

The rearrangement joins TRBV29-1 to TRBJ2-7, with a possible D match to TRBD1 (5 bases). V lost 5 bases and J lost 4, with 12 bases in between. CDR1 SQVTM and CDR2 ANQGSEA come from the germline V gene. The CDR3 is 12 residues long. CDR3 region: CSVLGHPYEQYF. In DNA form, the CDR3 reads TGCAGCGTTCTAGGACACCCTTACGAGCAGTACTTC.

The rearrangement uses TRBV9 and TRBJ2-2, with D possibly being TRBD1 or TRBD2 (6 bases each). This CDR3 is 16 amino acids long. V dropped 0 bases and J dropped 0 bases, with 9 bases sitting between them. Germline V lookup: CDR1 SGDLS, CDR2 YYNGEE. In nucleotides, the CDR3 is TGTGCCAGCAGCGTAGGGGGGGCCCCGAACACCGGGGAGCTGTTTTTT. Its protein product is CASSVGGAPNTGELFF.

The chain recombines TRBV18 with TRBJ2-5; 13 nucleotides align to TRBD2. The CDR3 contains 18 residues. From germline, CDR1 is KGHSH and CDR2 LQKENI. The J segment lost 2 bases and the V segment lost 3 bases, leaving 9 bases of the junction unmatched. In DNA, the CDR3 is TGTGCCAGCTCACCGAATCAGGGACTAGCGGGAACACAAGAGACCCAGTACTTC. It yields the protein CASSPNQGLAGTQETQYF.

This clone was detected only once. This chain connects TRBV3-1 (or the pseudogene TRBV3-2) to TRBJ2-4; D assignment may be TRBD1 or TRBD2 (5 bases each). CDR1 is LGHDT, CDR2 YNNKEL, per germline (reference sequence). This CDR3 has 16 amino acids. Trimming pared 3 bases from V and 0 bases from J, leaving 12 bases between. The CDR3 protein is CASSQGPGEAKNIQYF. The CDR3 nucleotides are TGTGCCAGCAGCCAGGGGCCCGGGGAAGCCAAAAACATTCAGTACTTC.

The DNA for the CDR3 is TGCGCCAGCAGCCAGATCGGAACAGGGCACGAGAACACTGAAGCTTTCTTT. Its translation is CASSQIGTGHENTEAFF. The V gene is TRBV4-3, the J gene TRBJ1-1; tentatively, D is TRBD1 (6 bases). CDR3 length equals 17 residues. The germline gives CDR1 LGHNA, CDR2 YSLEER. V shed 3 bases and J shed 1 base, with 18 bases lying between them.

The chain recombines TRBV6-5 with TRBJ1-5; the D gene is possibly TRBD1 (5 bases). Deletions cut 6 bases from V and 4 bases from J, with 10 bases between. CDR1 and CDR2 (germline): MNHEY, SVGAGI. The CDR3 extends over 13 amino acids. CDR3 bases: TGTGCCAGCAGCCCCGACAGAAATCAGCCCCAGCATTTT. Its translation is CASSPDRNQPQHF.

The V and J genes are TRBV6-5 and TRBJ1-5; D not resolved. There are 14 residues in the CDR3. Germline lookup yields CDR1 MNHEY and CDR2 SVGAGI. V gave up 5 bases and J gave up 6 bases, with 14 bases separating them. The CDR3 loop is CASSRTASGQPQHF. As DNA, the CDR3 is TGTGCCAGCAGTCGGACGGCATCAGGTCAGCCCCAGCATTTT.

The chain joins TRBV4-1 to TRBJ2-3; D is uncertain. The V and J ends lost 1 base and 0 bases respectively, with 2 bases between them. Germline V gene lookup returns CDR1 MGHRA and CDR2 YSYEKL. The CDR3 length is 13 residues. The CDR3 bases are TGCGCCAGCAGCCAAGCCAGCACAGATACGCAGTATTTT. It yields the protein CASSQASTDTQYF.

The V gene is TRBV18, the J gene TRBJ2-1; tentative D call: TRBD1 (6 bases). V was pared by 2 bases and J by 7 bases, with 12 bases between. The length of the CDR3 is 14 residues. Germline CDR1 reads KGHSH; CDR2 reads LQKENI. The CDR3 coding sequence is TGTGCCAGCTCACCAAGTCCAGGGGAGAATGAGCAGTTCTTC. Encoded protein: CASSPSPGENEQFF.